The 25 T cell receptor beta chains given below trace back to one sample, sequenced in a study of cytomegalovirus exposure and HLA in healthy donors. The PCR ran on 60 Vbeta and 13 Jbeta primers. The method was immunoSEQ multiplex PCR; TCRdb's version includes in-frame clones alone and lacks a portion of them. The repertoire holds approximately 170,000 clones, around 80% seen once, with approximately 7% in the top ten. The sequencing sample was made of PBMCs. The receptor set was obtained from a woman in her forties in good health and CMV-seropositive.

The chain is built from TRBV27 and TRBJ1-5, with a weak D call TRBD1 (5 bases). V gave up 0 bases and J gave up 4 bases, with 22 bases separating them. The CDR3 is made up of 19 amino acids. The germline V gene encodes CDR1 MNHEY and CDR2 SMNVEV (reference sequence). The CDR3 DNA is TGTGCCAGCAGTTTATCGTTTAAGGTCGGGGGTCTGGGAAATCAGCCCCAGCATTTT. Translating it yields CASSLSFKVGGLGNQPQHF.

The V call is TRBV19, the J call TRBJ1-6; the D gene is possibly TRBD1 (5 bases). This CDR3 comprises 13 residues. Germline V CDR1 and CDR2: LNHDA, SQIVND (reference sequence). V was clipped by 3 bases and J by 8 bases, with 8 bases between them. CDR3 sequence reads: CASSILRDSPLHF. CDR3 nucleotides: TGTGCCAGTAGTATCCTCAGGGATTCACCCCTCCACTTT.

This clone was detected only a few times. This chain links TRBV29-1 with TRBJ1-1; 8 bases match TRBD1. From germline, CDR1 is SQVTM and CDR2 ANQGSEA. The CDR3 consists of 12 residues. The V gene end was trimmed by 6 bases and the J gene end by 4 bases; junction bases not matched to a gene: 4. CDR3 loop: CSVRTGGTEAFF. The DNA of the CDR3 is TGCAGCGTCCGTACAGGGGGCACTGAAGCTTTCTTT.

This clone was detected a few times. The CDR3 region is CASSPRLAGTYNEQFF. The CDR3 DNA reads TGTGCCAGCAGCCCGCGGCTAGCGGGCACCTACAATGAGCAGTTCTTC. The chain is built from TRBV7-6 and TRBJ2-1; 8 positions agree with TRBD2. The germline CDR1 and CDR2 sequences are SGHVS and FNYEAQ. This CDR3 spans 16 amino acids. The junction had 8 bases not matched to a gene; V was cut back by 5 bases and J by 2 bases.

This rearrangement joins TRBV28 to TRBJ1-3; D perhaps matches TRBD1 (5 bases). The CDR3 loop spans 17 amino acids. Trimming removed 6 bases at V and 1 base at J, with 19 bases between. CDR1 MDHEN and CDR2 SYDVKM come from the germline V gene. The CDR3 is CASSQLGQLQSGNTIYF. The CDR3 coding sequence is TGTGCCAGCAGCCAACTCGGACAACTGCAGTCTGGAAACACCATATATTTT.

This clone has only a few counts. V gene TRBV4-3 combines with J gene TRBJ1-6; D is undetermined. The CDR3 has 15 residues. V lost 0 bases, J lost 4 bases, and 7 bases lay in between. Per germline, CDR1 LGHNA and CDR2 YSLEER. The CDR3 is CASSQDRGYNSPLHF. CDR3 coding DNA: TGCGCCAGCAGCCAAGATCGGGGTTATAATTCACCCCTCCACTTT.

V usage is TRBV19 and J usage is TRBJ2-3; 7 positions match TRBD1. The V segment lost 5 bases and the J segment 5 bases; nucleotides outside the gene matches: 13. The CDR3 has 16 amino acids. The germline V gene encodes CDR1 LNHDA and CDR2 SQIVND (reference sequence). The CDR3 reads CASSFDAYRDRDTQYF. CDR3 nucleotide sequence: TGTGCCAGTAGTTTTGACGCATACAGGGACAGAGATACGCAGTATTTT.

A few counts support this clone. This chain uses TRBV2 with TRBJ2-1; 9 nucleotides match TRBD2. V shed 7 bases and J 13 bases; nucleotides not matched to a gene: 11. Germline V lookup: CDR1 SNHLY, CDR2 FYNNEI. The CDR3 consists of 13 residues. The CDR3 loop reads CASKPERGAPQFF. In DNA form, the CDR3 reads TGTGCCAGCAAGCCGGAGCGGGGGGCTCCACAGTTCTTC.

Details on this clone: Distinct nucleotide sequences in the sample also encode this CDR3. The rearrangement uses TRBV5-1 and TRBJ2-1, with 10 bases that match TRBD2. After removal of 5 bases from V and 6 bases from J, the junction contained 8 bases not matched to a gene. The V gene's germline CDR1 is SGHRS and CDR2 YFSETQ. The CDR3 covers 15 residues. CDR3 nucleotides: TGCGCCAGCAGTTCAGCGGGGGGGATCATCAATGAGCAGTTCTTC. Its protein product is CASSSAGGIINEQFF.

This clone appeared a few times. The chain recombines TRBV2 with TRBJ2-7; possible D gene TRBD2, 5 bases. The germline gives CDR1 SNHLY, CDR2 FYNNEI. The V gene lost 8 bases and the J gene lost 4 bases, with 12 bases spanning the gap. The CDR3 extends over 12 amino acids. CDR3 residues: CASAEDSYEQYF. In DNA form, the CDR3 reads TGTGCCAGCGCTGAGGACTCTTACGAGCAGTACTTC.

The V and J genes are TRBV25-1 and TRBJ1-2; 11 bases match TRBD1. CDR1 is MGHDK, CDR2 SYGVNS, per germline. V lost 1 base and J lost 4; bases outside the gene matches: 5. The CDR3 loop spans 16 amino acids. DNA for the CDR3: TGTGCCAGCAGTGAATCGGGGACAGGGGGAGGCTATGGCTACACCTTC. Translating gives CASSESGTGGGYGYTF.

V and J are TRBV19 and TRBJ1-3; D remains unclear. The ends were cut back, 3 bases at V and 4 bases at J, with 19 bases in the middle. CDR1 and CDR2 (germline): LNHDA, SQIVND (reference sequence). The CDR3 is made up of 17 amino acids. The CDR3 region is CASSMEGQASGGNTIYF. In nucleotides, the CDR3 is TGTGCCAGTAGTATGGAGGGCCAGGCCTCCGGAGGAAACACCATATATTTT.

The J gene is TRBJ1-6, the V gene TRBV7-8; D not resolved. The CDR3 loop spans 15 amino acids. V was clipped by 5 bases and J by 8 bases, with 16 bases between them. Germline assignment: CDR1 SGHVS and CDR2 FQNEAQ. The DNA for the CDR3 is TGTGCCAGCAGCCCGGCGGCGGCAGTTCATTCACCCCTCCACTTT. Residues: CASSPAAAVHSPLHF.

This clone has only one observation. The chain links TRBV27 to TRBJ2-7; D gene uncertain. The germline V and J ends were trimmed by 6 bases and 6 bases, with 12 bases remaining between them. This CDR3 contains 12 residues. Germline V lookup: CDR1 MNHEY, CDR2 SMNVEV (reference sequence). The CDR3 DNA is TGTGCCAGCAGCTTCTCGGGTGGCGAGCAGTACTTC. Protein sequence: CASSFSGGEQYF.

This chain connects TRBV18 to TRBJ1-1, with D perhaps TRBD1 (6 bases). Trimming took off 3 bases at V and 6 bases at J, with 23 bases between the two ends. There are 17 residues in the CDR3. Looked up from germline, CDR1 is KGHSH and CDR2 is LQKENI. The CDR3 bases are TGTGCCAGCTCACCCCGGTTAATCAAAGGGGGATGGGCTGAAGCTTTCTTT. Protein sequence: CASSPRLIKGGWAEAFF.

This clone has a handful of counts. This chain links TRBV30 with TRBJ1-4; 9 nucleotides match TRBD1. The germline V gene encodes CDR1 GTSNPN and CDR2 SVGIG (reference sequence). The CDR3 loop spans 14 amino acids. V lost 2 bases, J lost 7 bases, and 5 bases stayed unmatched. The CDR3 here is CAWSIQGAGEKLFF. The CDR3 region has the DNA TGTGCCTGGAGTATACAGGGGGCGGGTGAAAAACTGTTTTTT. The full variable domain, in which reference TRBV30 and TRBJ1-4 provide the parts outside the CDR3, is SQTIHQWPATLVQPVGSPLSLECTVEGTSNPNLYWYRQAAGRGLQLLFYSVGIGQISSEVPQNLSASRPQDRQFILSSKKLLLSDSGFYLCAWSIQGAGEKLFFGSGTQLSVL.

CDR3 residues: CASQISYEQYF. The CDR3 nucleotides read TGTGCCAGCCAGATCTCCTACGAGCAGTACTTC. V gene TRBV6-6 combines with J gene TRBJ2-7; the D is unclear. The V end lost 8 bases, the J end lost 0 bases, and 5 bases lay between the germline ends. The CDR3 consists of 11 residues. Germline CDR1 MNHNY, CDR2 SVGAGI (reference sequence).

The chain joins TRBV7-3 to TRBJ2-5; D unclear. Germline values: CDR1 SGHTA, CDR2 FQGTGA. The V and J ends lost 3 bases and 3 bases respectively, with 8 bases between them. CDR3 length: 13 residues. As DNA, the CDR3 is TGTGCCAGCAGCTTCGGCAGCGAAGAGACCCAGTACTTC. Amino acids: CASSFGSEETQYF.

The J gene is TRBJ1-2, the V gene TRBV18; D is uncertain. Trimming removed 2 bases at V and 6 bases at J, with 19 bases between. CDR3 length equals 16 residues. Germline CDR1 is KGHSH and CDR2 is LQKENI. This chain's CDR3 is CASSPILAGSSDGYTF. Written as DNA, the CDR3 is TGTGCCAGCTCACCAATTCTGGCAGGTTCTTCCGATGGCTACACCTTC.

The chain links TRBV4-3 to TRBJ1-1, with a weak D call TRBD1 (5 bases). CDR1 LGHNA and CDR2 YSLEER come from the germline V gene. V lost 0 bases and J lost 1, with 12 bases in between. The CDR3 has 16 amino acids. The CDR3 protein is CASSQDLSGGNTEAFF. The CDR3 DNA follows: TGCGCCAGCAGCCAAGATCTCAGCGGGGGGAACACTGAAGCTTTCTTT.

This clone came up once. This chain joins TRBV30 and TRBJ1-4; D gene uncertain. Trimming took 3 bases from V and 7 from J, leaving 12 bases between them. This CDR3 is built from 13 residues. CDR1 and CDR2 from the germline V gene are GTSNPN and SVGIG (reference sequence). CDR3 sequence reads: CAWRDIGSEKLFF. In DNA, the CDR3 is TGTGCCTGGAGGGATATTGGGAGTGAAAAACTGTTTTTT.

In its sample, this clone was seen once. V gene TRBV7-8 combines with J gene TRBJ1-2, with 8 bases that match TRBD1. Germline V gene data show CDR1 as SGHVS and CDR2 as FQNEAQ. The CDR3 loop spans 16 amino acids. Trimming took 3 bases from V and 7 from J; bases not matched to a gene: 13. CDR3 region: CASSLGPYQGAVGYTF. The CDR3 nucleotides read TGTGCCAGCAGCTTGGGCCCTTATCAGGGGGCGGTTGGCTACACCTTC.

This chain connects TRBV6-5 to TRBJ2-1, with D possibly matching TRBD1 (7 bases). The CDR3 has 15 amino acids. Germline CDR1 and CDR2: MNHEY and SVGAGI. Trimming left V 6 bases short and J 9 bases short, with 21 bases between. The CDR3 loop reads CASRRDARGVGEQFF. CDR3 DNA: TGTGCCAGCAGAAGGGATGCCAGGGGGGTGGGTGAGCAGTTCTTC.

The V gene is TRBV4-2, the J gene TRBJ1-3; 7 positions agree with TRBD1. This CDR3 contains 18 residues. The germline gives CDR1 LGHNA, CDR2 YNFKEQ. Germline trimming cut 4 bases from V and 2 bases from J; bases unmatched to any gene: 14. The CDR3 DNA reads as TGTGCCAGCAGCCCCCCACAGGGGACAAGGCTCGCTGGAAACACCATATATTTT. Translation: CASSPPQGTRLAGNTIYF.

This clone came up a few times. The chain carries TRBV9 and TRBJ2-2; 8 bases are shared with TRBD1. Trimming took 4 bases from V and 4 from J; bases not matched to a gene: 6. Germline-derived CDR1 and CDR2 are SGDLS and YYNGEE. The CDR3 consists of 15 residues. The CDR3 loop reads CASSPGQGGTGELFF. As DNA, the CDR3 is TGTGCCAGCAGCCCAGGACAGGGTGGCACCGGGGAGCTGTTTTTT.